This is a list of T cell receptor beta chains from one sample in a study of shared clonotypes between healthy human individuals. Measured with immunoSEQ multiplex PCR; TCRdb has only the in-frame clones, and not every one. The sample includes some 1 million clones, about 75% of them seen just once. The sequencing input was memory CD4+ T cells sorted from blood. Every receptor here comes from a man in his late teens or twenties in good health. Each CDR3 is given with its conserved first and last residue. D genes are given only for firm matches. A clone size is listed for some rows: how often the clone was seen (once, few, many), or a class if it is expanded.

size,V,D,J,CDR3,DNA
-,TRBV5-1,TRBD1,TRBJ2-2,CASSPGDREAGELFF,TGCGCCAGCTCGCCCGGGGACAGGGAAGCCGGGGAGCTGTTTTTT
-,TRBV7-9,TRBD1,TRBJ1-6,CASSSTGTGRSPLHF,TGTGCCAGCAGCTCCACCGGGACAGGGAGGTCACCCCTCCACTTT
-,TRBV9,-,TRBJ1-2,CASSARGSQTGVYGYTF,TGTGCCAGCAGCGCGAGAGGATCGCAGACAGGCGTCTATGGCTACACCTTC
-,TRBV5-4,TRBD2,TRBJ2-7,CASSTGTSGSEQYF,TGTGCCAGCAGTACCGGGACTAGCGGGAGCGAGCAGTACTTC
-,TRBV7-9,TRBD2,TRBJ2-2,CASSLLLTGGGTGELFF,TGTGCCAGCAGCTTACTCCTAACGGGAGGAGGCACCGGGGAGCTGTTTTTT
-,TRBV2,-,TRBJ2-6,CASMVGGANVLTF,TGTGCCAGCATGGTGGGAGGGGCCAACGTCCTGACTTTC
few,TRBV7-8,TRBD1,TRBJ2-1,CASSSGTGSYNEQFF,TGTGCCAGCAGCTCAGGGACAGGGTCCTACAATGAGCAGTTCTTC
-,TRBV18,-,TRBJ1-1,CASSPVVLGDTEAFF,TGTGCCAGCTCACCGGTCGTTCTGGGGGACACTGAAGCTTTCTTT
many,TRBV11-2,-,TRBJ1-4,CASSFDTQGGKLFF,TGTGCCAGCAGCTTTGATACGCAGGGCGGAAAACTGTTTTTT
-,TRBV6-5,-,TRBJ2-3,CASSRRGDTQYF,TGTGCCAGCAGTAGGCGGGGAGATACGCAGTATTTT
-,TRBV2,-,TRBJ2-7,CASSEGRGNLYEQYF,TGTGCCAGCAGTGAAGGGCGGGGAAATCTCTACGAGCAGTACTTC
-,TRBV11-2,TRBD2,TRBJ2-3,CASGGTSGGFTDTQYF,TGTGCCAGCGGCGGGACTAGCGGGGGGTTCACAGATACGCAGTATTTT
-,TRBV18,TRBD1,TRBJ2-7,CASSPSRDRDYEQYF,TGTGCCAGCTCACCTTCAAGGGACAGGGATTACGAGCAGTACTTC
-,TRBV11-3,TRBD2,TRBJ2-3,CASSTSGKGADTQYF,TGTGCCAGCAGCACAAGCGGGAAGGGCGCAGATACGCAGTATTTT
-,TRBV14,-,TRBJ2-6,CASSQAGGANVLTF,TGTGCCAGCAGCCAAGCAGGCGGGGCCAACGTCCTGACTTTC
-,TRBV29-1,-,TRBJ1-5,CSVKDSNQPQHF,TGCAGCGTTAAAGATAGCAATCAGCCCCAGCATTTT
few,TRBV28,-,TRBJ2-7,CASTPPGNYEQYF,TGTGCCAGCACTCCGCCCGGGAACTACGAGCAGTACTTC
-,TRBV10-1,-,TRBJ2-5,CASSESGETQYF,TGCGCCAGCAGTGAGTCTGGAGAGACCCAGTACTTC
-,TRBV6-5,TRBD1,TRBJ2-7,CASSYFSGTGFYEQYF,TGTGCCAGCAGTTACTTCTCCGGGACAGGGTTCTACGAGCAGTACTTC
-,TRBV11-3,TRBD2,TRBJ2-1,CASSFTSGGARNEQFF,TGTGCCAGCAGCTTCACTAGCGGGGGGGCACGTAATGAGCAGTTCTTC
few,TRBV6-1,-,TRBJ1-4,CASSEEVAGEATNEKLFF,TGTGCCAGCAGTGAAGAGGTGGCAGGGGAGGCAACTAATGAAAAACTGTTTTTT
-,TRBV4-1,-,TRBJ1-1,CASSQETAMNTEAFF,TGCGCCAGCAGCCAGGAGACAGCCATGAACACTGAAGCTTTCTTT
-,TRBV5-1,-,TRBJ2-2,CASSPGSQNTGELFF,TGCGCCAGCAGCCCCGGGTCCCAGAACACCGGGGAGCTGTTTTTT
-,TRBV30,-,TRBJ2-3,CAWRRGTDTQYF,TGTGCCTGGAGAAGAGGCACAGATACGCAGTATTTT
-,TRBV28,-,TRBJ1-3,CASSLLQGLGNTIYF,TGTGCCAGCAGTTTGCTACAGGGACTAGGAAACACCATATATTTT
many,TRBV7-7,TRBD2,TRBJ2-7,CASSPTSGGAEQYF,TGTGCTAGCAGCCCGACTAGCGGGGGGGCGGAGCAGTACTTC
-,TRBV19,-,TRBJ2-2,CASTQRAAPNTGELFF,TGTGCCAGTACCCAAAGGGCAGCACCAAACACCGGGGAGCTGTTTTTT
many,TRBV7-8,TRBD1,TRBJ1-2,CASSRGQGNYGYTF,TGTGCCAGCAGCCGGGGACAGGGAAACTATGGCTACACCTTC
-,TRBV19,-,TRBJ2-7,CASSIGLDTPVYEQYF,TGTGCCAGTAGTATAGGCTTGGACACCCCTGTTTACGAGCAGTACTTC
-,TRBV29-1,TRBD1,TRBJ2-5,CSVVTGQETQYF,TGCAGCGTTGTGACAGGGCAAGAGACCCAGTACTTC
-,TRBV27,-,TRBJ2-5,CASSSTGKRETQYF,TGTGCCAGCAGTTCCACAGGGAAGAGGGAGACCCAGTACTTC
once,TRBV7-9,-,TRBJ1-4,CASSLDQGGIEKLFF,TGTGCCAGCAGCTTAGATCAGGGCGGGATTGAAAAACTGTTTTTT
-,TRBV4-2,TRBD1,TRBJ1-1,CASSQQQGASTEAFF,TGTGCCAGCAGCCAGCAACAGGGGGCGAGCACTGAAGCTTTCTTT
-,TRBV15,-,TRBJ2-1,CATSRGQGSFNEQFF,TGTGCCACCAGCAGAGGTCAGGGGTCGTTCAATGAGCAGTTCTTC
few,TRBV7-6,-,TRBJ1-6,CASSLGTDNSPLHF,TGTGCCAGCAGCTTGGGCACAGATAATTCACCCCTCCACTTT
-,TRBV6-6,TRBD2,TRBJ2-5,CASSGTSGIQYF,TGTGCCAGCAGTGGGACTAGCGGGATCCAGTACTTC
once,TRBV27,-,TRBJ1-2,CASSLSGHGYTF,TGTGCCAGCAGTTTAAGCGGTCACGGCTACACCTTC
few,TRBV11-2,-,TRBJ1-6,CASSLGLGNSPLHF,TGTGCCAGCAGCTTAGGTCTAGGTAATTCACCCCTCCACTTT
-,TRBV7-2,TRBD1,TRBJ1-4,CASSIGTGNEKLFF,TGTGCCAGCAGCATCGGGACAGGGAATGAAAAACTGTTTTTT
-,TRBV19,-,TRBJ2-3,CASSTLRTYTDTQYF,TGTGCCAGTAGTACTTTGCGGACCTACACAGATACGCAGTATTTT